The entry below gives a single T cell receptor beta chain sequence along with its context. Its target is unknown. The sample belongs to a study of CD8 T cells in ankylosing spondylitis. Notes on the study in general: Ankylosing spondylitis blood seemed to carry a telltale TCR beta motif made of seven or eight highly homologous variants.

Each TCR beta library was made by quantitative 5'-RACE that incorporated molecular barcodes. TCRdb recomputed calls from the 5' RACE reads with MiXCR, one row per CDR3 protein. The data show 270,000 or so distinct CDR3 sequences, under 20% seen once. CDR1 MGHRA and CDR2 YSYEKL come from the germline V gene. V lost 1 base to trimming and J lost 10 bases, with 11 bases between them. The CDR3 loop spans 13 amino acids. V gene TRBV4-1 combines with J gene TRBJ2-1; D remains unclear. Sequenced: blood, either unsorted or a sorted T cell fraction (not recorded which). The clonotype comes from a male donor with ankylosing spondylitis or in good health (not recorded which). CDR3 loop: CASSQVLAVEQFF. For the CDR3, the DNA is TGCGCCAGCAGCCAAGTGTTGGCGGTGGAGCAGTTCTTC.